This T cell receptor beta chain was found in a study of blood T cell repertoires in COVID-19. For the study at large: The United States, Italy and Spain were the sources of the acute and convalescent COVID-19 samples.

As processed by the authors: Reference gene primer amplification gave nucleated cell count estimates. Only in-frame clones appear in the TCRdb table, and some are missing; sequencing was by immunoSEQ multiplex PCR. V and J calls plus clone size are reproduced from that table; the DNA served to infer D and trimming. In the table there are hundreds of thousands of clones, 85% to 90% of which are singletons. This CDR3 comprises 15 residues. Per germline, CDR1 SNHLY and CDR2 FYNNEI. V trimming: 5 bases; J trimming: 7 bases; junction bases outside the gene matches: 8. V gene TRBV2 combines with J gene TRBJ2-2, with TRBD1 identical over 9 bases. This TCR derives from a man between 65 and 80 years old with acute or convalescent COVID-19. Sequenced input: peripheral blood. The DNA for the CDR3 is TGTGCCAGCAGTCCGGACAGGGGATCGGGCGGGGAGCTGTTTTTT. It encodes CASSPDRGSGGELFF.